This is a list of T cell receptor beta chains from one sample in a study of CD8+CD57+ T cells in acquired aplastic anemia. One entry per CDR3 protein results from TCRdb running MiXCR on the reads. The table records about 110,000 distinct CDR3 sequences, approximately 48% of them present only once. Specimen: sorted CD4+, CD8+, or CD8+CD57+ T cells (not recorded which) from PBMCs. Receptors were obtained from a human donor in good health, serving as a control. CDR3s include the opening cysteine and the closing phenylalanine or tryptophan. The D gene is left open where the match is weak. Some rows mark clone size as missing; the rest say once, few, many or name a class of expanded clone.

j_gene,v_gene,abundance,d_gene,CDR3nt,CDR3aa
TRBJ2-2,TRBV14,many,.,TGTGCCAGCAGCCAAGAACACAGGAGGGCCGGGGAGCTGTTTTTT,CASSQEHRRAGELFF
TRBJ1-1,TRBV9,many,.,TGTGCCAGCAGCGTAACCGGAGAGAACACTGAAGCTTTCTTT,CASSVTGENTEAFF
TRBJ2-1,TRBV19,many,TRBD2,TGTGCCAGTAGTGGGGGACTAGCGGGATACAATGAGCAGTTCTTC,CASSGGLAGYNEQFF
TRBJ1-4,TRBV2,few,TRBD1,TGTGCCAGCCGGGACAGGGGCTTTCTTAATGAAAAACTGTTTTTT,CASRDRGFLNEKLFF
TRBJ1-1,TRBV10-2,.,.,TGCGCCAGCAGTGAGCCGCACGTGAACACTGAAGCTTTCTTT,CASSEPHVNTEAFF
TRBJ2-3,TRBV11-1,.,TRBD1,TGTGCCAGCAGCTTAGAGGGTGACAGGGTAGAAGATACGCAGTATTTT,CASSLEGDRVEDTQYF
TRBJ1-5,TRBV6-1,many,TRBD1,TGTGCCAGCAGGCCGACCGGGACAGGGCCTAATCAGCCCCAGCATTTT,CASRPTGTGPNQPQHF
TRBJ2-1,TRBV25-1,.,TRBD1,TGTGCCAGCAGTGTCCGGGACAGGCCAGGCGACGAGCAGTTCTTC,CASSVRDRPGDEQFF
TRBJ1-1,TRBV25-1,.,.,TGTGCCAGCAGTGAATTATTTAACACTGAAGCTTTCTTT,CASSELFNTEAFF
TRBJ1-2,TRBV9,many,.,TGTGCCAGCAGCGCCTCGGGGGGCCCTAACTATGGCTACACCTTC,CASSASGGPNYGYTF
TRBJ2-3,TRBV2,.,TRBD2,TGTGCCAGCAGCGGGACTAACGGGGTAGATACGCAATATTTT,CASSGTNGVDTQYF
TRBJ1-2,TRBV5-1,once,.,TGCGCCAGCAGCCCCCTTCGGACGATGGCCGGCTACACCTTC,CASSPLRTMAGYTF
TRBJ2-3,TRBV11-2,many,TRBD2,TGTGCCAGCAGCGATCGGACTAGCGGGGGTAGCACAGATACGCAGTATTTT,CASSDRTSGGSTDTQYF
TRBJ2-2,TRBV6-1,many,.,TGTGCCAGCAGTGAAGCCAGGGAGGGGGAGCTGTTTTTT,CASSEAREGELFF
TRBJ1-2,TRBV12-3/TRBV12-4,.,.,TGTGCCAGCAGCCAGACGGGAGGCTACACCTTC,CASSQTGGYTF
TRBJ1-5,TRBV2,few,.,TGTGCCAGCAGTGAAGGGGGGGCCAGGGGTGGGCATCAGCCCCAGCATTTT,CASSEGGARGGHQPQHF
TRBJ1-3,TRBV12-3/TRBV12-4,.,.,TGTGCCAGCAGGGAACAGGGCGTCGGAAACACCATATATTTT,CASREQGVGNTIYF
TRBJ2-3,TRBV7-3,many,.,TGTGCCAGCAGCTTAACGGGACCGGGGGCAAGCACAGATACGCAGTATTTT,CASSLTGPGASTDTQYF
TRBJ1-2,TRBV15,.,.,TGTGCCACCTCCTCAGGCTTCGGTGGCTACACCTTC,CATSSGFGGYTF
TRBJ1-2,TRBV25-1,once,TRBD1,TGTGCCAGCAGTGCCGGGACAGGGTTGGGCAGCACCTTC,CASSAGTGLGSTF
TRBJ2-7,TRBV19,few,TRBD1,TGTGCCAGTAGTACAGGGGGCTACGAGCAGTACTTC,CASSTGGYEQYF
TRBJ2-7,TRBV19,.,.,TGTGCCAGTAGTATCCGGCAGGGGAGCTACGAGCAGCACTTC,CASSIRQGSYEQHF
TRBJ2-4,TRBV30,few,TRBD2,TGTGCCTGGAGTGGGACTAGCGGCAAAAACATTCAGTACTTC,CAWSGTSGKNIQYF
TRBJ2-5,TRBV15,medium-sized,.,TGTGCCACCAGCAGATCCTCCTCGGTTGAGACCCAGTACTTC,CATSRSSSVETQYF
TRBJ2-2,TRBV10-2,.,TRBD1,TGCGCCAGCAGACCCCGGGACAGCTCGAGCACCGGGGAGCTGTTTTTT,CASRPRDSSSTGELFF
TRBJ2-3,TRBV11-2,.,.,TGTGCCAGCAGACCCGGGTCGACCAACACAGATACGCAGTATTTT,CASRPGSTNTDTQYF
TRBJ1-6,TRBV13,.,TRBD1,TGTGCCAGCAGCCAATACTACAGGGGGCCAGGTTCACCCCTCCACTTT,CASSQYYRGPGSPLHF
TRBJ2-7,TRBV10-3,.,TRBD1,TGTGCCATCACTGAAGGGGAAGGACAGGCCTTTCGGCAGTACTTC,CAITEGEGQAFRQYF
TRBJ1-1,TRBV7-8,.,.,TGTGCCAGCAGCCAAGGCGGCCCTCTAATGAACACTGAAGCTTTCTTT,CASSQGGPLMNTEAFF
TRBJ2-7,TRBV20-1,.,TRBD1,TGCAGTGCTGGAGGGACAGGGACCTACGAGCAGTACTTC,CSAGGTGTYEQYF